This is a list of T cell receptor beta chains from one sample in a study of patients and donors after allogeneic stem cell transplantation. TCRdb reanalysed the RT-PCR reads using MiXCR and keeps one entry per CDR3 protein. Among approximately 200,000 distinct CDR3 sequences listed, less than 50% were seen once. Source material: blood, either unsorted or a sorted T cell fraction (not recorded which). The source of these receptors is a human donor who was either an allogeneic HSCT recipient or a stem cell or donor lymphocyte infusion donor (not recorded which). It is not recorded whose cells these are; they may come from a transplant donor. Each CDR3 is given with its conserved first and last residue. The order of the fields is D gene, V gene, clone size, J gene, CDR3 protein, CDR3 DNA. D genes are given only for firm matches. Clone size is shown for a subset of rows, as once, few, many or a class of expanded clone.

TRBD1	TRBV4-3	NA	TRBJ2-1	CASSGRDRAYNEQFF	TGCGCCAGCAGTGGGAGGGACAGGGCTTACAATGAGCAGTTCTTC
NA	TRBV7-2	NA	TRBJ2-2	CASSLLQGRTGELFF	TGTGCCAGCAGCTTACTTCAGGGGAGGACCGGGGAGCTGTTTTTT
TRBD1	TRBV19	NA	TRBJ1-1	CASSSNRGTEAFF	TGTGCCAGTAGTAGCAACAGGGGCACTGAAGCTTTCTTT
NA	TRBV5-6	few	TRBJ1-6	CASSRGQPYHSPLHF	TGTGCCAGCAGCCGCGGACAGCCCTATCATTCACCCCTCCACTTT
NA	TRBV6-2/TRBV6-3	NA	TRBJ1-5	CATGRQGSQPQHF	TGTGCCACCGGAAGGCAGGGGAGTCAGCCCCAGCATTTT
NA	TRBV5-1	NA	TRBJ2-7	CASSLDGTYEQYF	TGCGCCAGCAGCTTGGACGGCACCTACGAGCAGTACTTC
NA	TRBV29-1	NA	TRBJ2-5	CSVNGESQETQYF	TGCAGCGTGAACGGGGAGAGCCAAGAGACCCAGTACTTC
NA	TRBV3-1	NA	TRBJ2-3	CASSQDQWSRADTQYF	TGTGCCAGCAGCCAAGATCAATGGTCCCGAGCAGATACGCAGTATTTT
NA	TRBV18	medium-sized	TRBJ1-1	CASSPQGRTEAFF	TGTGCCAGCTCACCACAGGGGAGGACTGAAGCTTTCTTT
NA	TRBV20-1	NA	TRBJ2-1	CSAAPGARNEQFF	TGCAGTGCTGCCCCGGGGGCGAGGAATGAGCAGTTCTTC
TRBD1	TRBV12-3/TRBV12-4	few	TRBJ1-4	CASSWTGEGGEKLFF	TGTGCCAGCAGTTGGACAGGCGAGGGGGGTGAAAAACTGTTTTTT
NA	TRBV3-1	many	TRBJ1-2	CASSLSGVRNYGYTF	TGTGCCAGCAGCCTAAGCGGGGTCCGTAACTATGGCTACACCTTC
NA	TRBV19	few	TRBJ1-2	CASSERHSNYGYTF	TGTGCCAGTAGTGAGCGCCACAGCAACTATGGCTACACCTTC
NA	TRBV5-1	NA	TRBJ1-1	CASSLSQAGPLMTEAFF	TGCGCCAGCAGCTTGTCCCAAGCGGGGCCCTTGATGACTGAAGCTTTCTTT
NA	TRBV28	NA	TRBJ2-5	CASSFPKGGKETQYF	TGTGCCAGCAGTTTCCCTAAAGGGGGAAAAGAGACCCAGTACTTC
NA	TRBV5-5	NA	TRBJ1-5	CASSSAGVSNQPQHF	TGTGCCAGCAGCTCGGCGGGAGTCAGCAATCAGCCCCAGCATTTT
NA	TRBV7-2	NA	TRBJ2-1	CASSRHLALGTYEQFF	TGTGCCAGCAGCCGACATCTGGCCCTAGGAACCTATGAGCAGTTCTTC
NA	TRBV20-1	NA	TRBJ1-3	CSAWGEENTIYF	TGCAGTGCCTGGGGAGAAGAAAACACCATATATTTT
TRBD1	TRBV12-3/TRBV12-4	many	TRBJ1-4	CASSPQGAWGELFF	TGTGCCAGCAGCCCACAGGGGGCGTGGGGCGAACTGTTTTTT
NA	TRBV15	NA	TRBJ1-1	CATSREGQEAFF	TGTGCCACCAGCAGGGAGGGACAAGAAGCTTTCTTT
TRBD1	TRBV18	NA	TRBJ2-5	CASSPSTGSGQETQYF	TGTGCCAGCTCACCGTCGACAGGGTCGGGACAAGAGACCCAGTACTTC
NA	TRBV9	NA	TRBJ2-7	CASSARTFSYEQYF	TGTGCCAGCAGCGCCCGGACTTTCTCCTACGAGCAGTACTTC
TRBD1	TRBV27	NA	TRBJ1-1	CASSLGGTGFRNTEAFF	TGTGCCAGCAGTTTAGGCGGGACAGGGTTTAGGAACACTGAAGCTTTCTTT
NA	TRBV2	once	TRBJ1-2	CASSAPGSSYTF	TGTGCCAGCAGTGCTCCCGGATCGAGCTACACCTTC
NA	TRBV19	NA	TRBJ1-1	CASSILVRSTEAFF	TGTGCCAGTAGTATTCTGGTCCGGAGCACTGAAGCTTTCTTT
NA	TRBV18	NA	TRBJ1-2	CASSLPAGPSNYGYTF	TGTGCCAGCTCACTCCCGGCAGGGCCCTCTAACTATGGCTACACCTTC
NA	TRBV18	NA	TRBJ1-2	CASSPYGNGYTF	TGTGCCAGCTCACCTTATGGTAATGGCTACACCTTC
NA	TRBV3-1	many	TRBJ1-1	CASSQGNTEAFF	TGTGCCAGCAGTCAGGGGAACACTGAAGCTTTCTTT
NA	TRBV15	once	TRBJ1-4	CATSRGNSRGYHEKLFF	TGTGCCACCAGCAGAGGGAACAGTAGAGGATACCATGAAAAACTGTTTTTT
TRBD1	TRBV20-1	few	TRBJ2-1	CSAFAPDRGYYNEQFF	TGCAGTGCTTTCGCACCGGACAGGGGCTACTACAATGAGCAGTTCTTC
TRBD1	TRBV20-1	once	TRBJ2-7	CSAKTGSSYEQYF	TGCAGTGCTAAGACAGGGAGCTCCTACGAGCAGTACTTC
NA	TRBV6-5	NA	TRBJ2-3	CASSAGPLGSTDTQYF	TGTGCCAGCAGCGCTGGACCCCTGGGTAGCACAGATACGCAGTATTTT
NA	TRBV6-6	once	TRBJ1-1	CASSNGHRDTEAFF	TGTGCCAGCAGTAACGGTCACAGGGACACTGAAGCTTTCTTT
NA	TRBV12-3/TRBV12-4	NA	TRBJ1-1	CASGAGHRGTEAFF	TGTGCCAGCGGTGCCGGACACCGAGGGACTGAAGCTTTCTTT
TRBD1	TRBV7-9	NA	TRBJ1-1	CASSFTGQQNTEAFF	TGTGCCAGCAGCTTTACGGGACAGCAGAACACTGAAGCTTTCTTT
NA	TRBV20-1	NA	TRBJ2-1	CSARGVRLSNEQFF	TGCAGTGCTAGAGGAGTTCGACTGTCAAATGAGCAGTTCTTC
NA	TRBV19	NA	TRBJ2-1	CASRPPSTGYKEQFF	TGTGCCAGTAGGCCACCTAGTACTGGCTACAAGGAGCAGTTCTTC
TRBD2	TRBV20-1	NA	TRBJ2-3	CSARDPFTSGVGEDTQYF	TGCAGTGCTAGAGATCCGTTCACTAGCGGGGTTGGCGAAGATACGCAGTATTTT
TRBD1	TRBV12-3/TRBV12-4	NA	TRBJ1-2	CASSNSGTGTYGYTF	TGTGCCAGCAGTAACTCCGGGACAGGGACCTATGGCTACACCTTC
NA	TRBV3-1	NA	TRBJ1-1	CASSRFYSGSTEAFF	TGTGCCAGCAGCCGGTTCTACAGTGGGAGCACTGAAGCTTTCTTT
NA	TRBV29-1	few	TRBJ1-2	CSVLDNRGYTF	TGCAGCGTCCTAGACAATAGAGGCTACACCTTC
NA	TRBV5-1	few	TRBJ1-1	CASSLEAGREAFF	TGCGCCAGCAGCTTGGAGGCAGGACGTGAAGCTTTCTTT
TRBD1	TRBV28	NA	TRBJ1-4	CATYDREEKLFF	TGTGCCACCTACGACAGGGAGGAAAAACTGTTTTTT
NA	TRBV15	NA	TRBJ1-1	CATSTKTGLTEAFF	TGTGCCACCAGCACCAAGACGGGTCTGACTGAAGCTTTCTTT
NA	TRBV10-2	few	TRBJ1-6	CASREGTLRRSPLHF	TGCGCCAGCAGGGAGGGAACCTTAAGGAGGTCACCCCTCCACTTT
TRBD1	TRBV4-3	NA	TRBJ2-4	CASSQLTGGKNIQYF	TGCGCCAGCAGCCAGCTGACAGGGGGCAAAAACATTCAGTACTTC
NA	TRBV12-3/TRBV12-4	once	TRBJ1-5	CASSFRGPNQPQHF	TGTGCCAGCAGTTTTCGGGGACCGAATCAGCCCCAGCATTTT
NA	TRBV3-1	once	TRBJ1-3	CASSQYHPTDSGNTIYF	TGTGCCAGCAGCCAATACCACCCGACCGACTCTGGAAACACCATATATTTT
TRBD1	TRBV4-1	NA	TRBJ2-3	CASSQTPQAGQGLDTQYF	TGCGCCAGCAGCCAAACACCCCAGGCGGGACAGGGCTTGGATACGCAGTATTTT
NA	TRBV2	NA	TRBJ2-7	CASSDNARDEQYF	TGTGCCAGCAGTGACAACGCCCGGGACGAGCAGTACTTC
NA	TRBV6-1	NA	TRBJ2-7	CASSPRFSSYEQYF	TGTGCCAGCAGTCCCCGGTTTTCCTCCTACGAGCAGTACTTC
NA	TRBV5-1	once	TRBJ1-5	CASSTTPGGQPQHF	TGCGCCAGCAGCACGACCCCTGGGGGTCAGCCCCAGCATTTT
NA	TRBV6-1	few	TRBJ1-2	CASSEGAVYGYTF	TGTGCCAGCAGTGAAGGGGCGGTCTATGGCTACACCTTC
NA	TRBV29-1	NA	TRBJ1-2	CSVEAGNGYTF	TGCAGCGTTGAGGCAGGGAATGGCTACACCTTC